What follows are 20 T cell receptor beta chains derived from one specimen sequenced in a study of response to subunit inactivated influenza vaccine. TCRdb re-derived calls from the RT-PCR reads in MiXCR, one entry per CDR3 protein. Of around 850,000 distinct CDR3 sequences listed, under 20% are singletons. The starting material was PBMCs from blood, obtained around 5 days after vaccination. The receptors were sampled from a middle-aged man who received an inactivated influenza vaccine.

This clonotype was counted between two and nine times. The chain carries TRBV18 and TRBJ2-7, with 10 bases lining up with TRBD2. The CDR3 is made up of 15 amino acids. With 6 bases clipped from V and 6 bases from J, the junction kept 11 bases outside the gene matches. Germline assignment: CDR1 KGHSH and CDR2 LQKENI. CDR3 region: CASSPRAGGFREQYF. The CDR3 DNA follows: TGTGCCAGCTCTCCCAGAGCGGGAGGGTTTCGCGAGCAGTACTTC.

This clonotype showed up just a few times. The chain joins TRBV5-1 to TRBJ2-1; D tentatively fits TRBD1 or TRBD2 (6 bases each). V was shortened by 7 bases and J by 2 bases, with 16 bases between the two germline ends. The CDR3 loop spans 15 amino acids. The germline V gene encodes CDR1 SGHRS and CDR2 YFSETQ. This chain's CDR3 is CASGGPGITYNEQFF. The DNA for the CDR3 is TGCGCCAGCGGGGGGCCCGGGATAACCTACAATGAGCAGTTCTTC.

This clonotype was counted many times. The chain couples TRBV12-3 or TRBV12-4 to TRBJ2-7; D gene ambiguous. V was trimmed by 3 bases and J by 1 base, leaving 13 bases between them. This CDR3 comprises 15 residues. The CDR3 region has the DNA TGTGCCAGCAGTTTTCATGCAGGATTATCCTACGAGCAGTACTTC. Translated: CASSFHAGLSYEQYF.

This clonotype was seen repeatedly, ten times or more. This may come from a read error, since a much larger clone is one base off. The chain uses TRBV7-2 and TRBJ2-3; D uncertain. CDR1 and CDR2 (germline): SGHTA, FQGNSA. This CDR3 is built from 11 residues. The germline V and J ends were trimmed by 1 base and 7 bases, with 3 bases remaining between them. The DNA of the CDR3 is TGTGCCAGCAGCTTAGGATATACGCAGTATTTT. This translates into CASSLGYTQYF.

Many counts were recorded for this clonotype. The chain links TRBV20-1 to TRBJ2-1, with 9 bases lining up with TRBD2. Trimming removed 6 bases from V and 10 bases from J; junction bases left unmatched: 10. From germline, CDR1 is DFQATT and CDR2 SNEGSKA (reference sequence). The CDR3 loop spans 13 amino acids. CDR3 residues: CSATSGPLLEQFF. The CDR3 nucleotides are TGCAGTGCAACTAGCGGGCCCCTTCTAGAGCAGTTCTTC.

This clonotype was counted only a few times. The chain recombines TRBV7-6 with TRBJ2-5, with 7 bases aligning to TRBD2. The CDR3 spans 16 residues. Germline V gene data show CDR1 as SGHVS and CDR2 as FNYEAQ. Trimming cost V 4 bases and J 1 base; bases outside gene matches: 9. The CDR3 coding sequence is TGTGCCAGCAGCTCCGGCGGCCCGGGGGGCCAAGAGACCCAGTACTTC. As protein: CASSSGGPGGQETQYF.

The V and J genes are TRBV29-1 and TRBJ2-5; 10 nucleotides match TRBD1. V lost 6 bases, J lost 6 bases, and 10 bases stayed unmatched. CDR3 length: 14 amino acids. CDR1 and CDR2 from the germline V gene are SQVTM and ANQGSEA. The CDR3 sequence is CSVSSGTGEQTQYF. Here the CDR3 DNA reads TGCAGCGTCAGTAGCGGGACAGGGGAACAGACCCAGTACTTC. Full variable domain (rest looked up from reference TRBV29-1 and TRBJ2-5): SAVISQKPSRDICQRGTSLTIQCQVDSQVTMMFWYRQQPGQSLTLIATANQGSEATYESGFVIDKFPISRPNLTFSTLTVSNMSPEDSSIYLCSVSSGTGEQTQYFGPGTRLLVL.

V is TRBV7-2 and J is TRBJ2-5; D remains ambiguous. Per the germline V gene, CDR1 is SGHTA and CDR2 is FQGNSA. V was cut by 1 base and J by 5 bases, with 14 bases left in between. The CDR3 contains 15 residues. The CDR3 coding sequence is TGTGCCAGCAGCTTAGAACCGCGACGGTGGGAGACCCAGTACTTC. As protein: CASSLEPRRWETQYF.

CDR3 nucleotide sequence: TGCAGTGCTACCCCGGACAGGGGCGAATGGGCCCAGTACTTC. Translation: CSATPDRGEWAQYF. This rearrangement joins TRBV20-1 to TRBJ2-5; 9 nucleotides agree with TRBD1. With 4 bases clipped from V and 9 bases from J, the junction kept 12 bases outside the gene matches. Germline lookup yields CDR1 DFQATT and CDR2 SNEGSKA (reference sequence). This CDR3 is built from 14 residues.

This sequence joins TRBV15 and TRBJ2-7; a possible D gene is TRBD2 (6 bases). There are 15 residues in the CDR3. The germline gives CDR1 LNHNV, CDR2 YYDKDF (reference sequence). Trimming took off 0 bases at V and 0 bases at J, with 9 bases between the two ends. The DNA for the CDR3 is TGTGCCACCAGCAGAGATACGGAGGGCTCCTACGAGCAGTACTTC. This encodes CATSRDTEGSYEQYF.

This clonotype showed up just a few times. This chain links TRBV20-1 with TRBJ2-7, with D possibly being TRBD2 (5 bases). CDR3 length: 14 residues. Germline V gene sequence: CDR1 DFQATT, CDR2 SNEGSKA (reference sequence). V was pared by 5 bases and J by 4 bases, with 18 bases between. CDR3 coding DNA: TGCAGTGCTGGATCCCGCGAGGGATATTACGAGCAGTACTTC. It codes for CSAGSREGYYEQYF.

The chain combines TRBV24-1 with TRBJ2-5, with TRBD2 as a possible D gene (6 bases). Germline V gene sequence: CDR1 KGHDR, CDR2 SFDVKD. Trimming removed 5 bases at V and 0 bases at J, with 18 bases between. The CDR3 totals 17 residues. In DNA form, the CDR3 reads TGTGCCACCAGTGGAAGTCGGGGACTGGCGTACCAAGAGACCCAGTACTTC. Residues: CATSGSRGLAYQETQYF.

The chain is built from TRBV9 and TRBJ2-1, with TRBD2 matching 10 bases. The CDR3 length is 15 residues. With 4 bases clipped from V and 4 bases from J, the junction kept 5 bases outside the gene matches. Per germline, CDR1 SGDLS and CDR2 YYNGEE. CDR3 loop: CASSKTSGDYNEQFF. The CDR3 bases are TGTGCCAGCAGCAAAACTAGCGGGGATTACAATGAGCAGTTCTTC.

CDR3 sequence reads: CASSFKADTQYF. For the CDR3, the DNA is TGTGCCAGCAGCTTTAAGGCAGATACGCAGTATTTT. This chain connects TRBV7-9 to TRBJ2-3; no definite D call. The CDR3 spans 12 residues. Germline CDR1 and CDR2: SEHNR and FQNEAQ (reference sequence). The ends were cut back, 3 bases at V and 4 bases at J, with 5 bases in the middle. Full variable domain (outside the CDR3, taken from reference TRBV7-9 and TRBJ2-3): DTGVSQNPRHKITKRGQNVTFRCDPISEHNRLYWYRQTLGQGPEFLTYFQNEAQLEKSRLLSDRFSAERPKGSFSTLEIQRTEQGDSAMYLCASSFKADTQYFGPGTRLTVL.

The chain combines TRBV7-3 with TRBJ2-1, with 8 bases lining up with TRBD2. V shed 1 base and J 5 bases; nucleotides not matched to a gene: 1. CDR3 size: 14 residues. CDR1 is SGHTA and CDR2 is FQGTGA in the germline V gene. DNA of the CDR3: TGTGCCAGCAGCTTAAGCGGGAGGAACAATGAGCAGTTCTTC. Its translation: CASSLSGRNNEQFF.

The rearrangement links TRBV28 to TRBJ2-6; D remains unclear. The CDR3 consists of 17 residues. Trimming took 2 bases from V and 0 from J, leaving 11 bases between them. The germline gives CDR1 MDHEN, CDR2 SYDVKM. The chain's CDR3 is CASSLRQLLSGANVLTF. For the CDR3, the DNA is TGTGCCAGCAGTTTACGTCAGCTCCTCTCTGGGGCCAACGTCCTGACTTTC.

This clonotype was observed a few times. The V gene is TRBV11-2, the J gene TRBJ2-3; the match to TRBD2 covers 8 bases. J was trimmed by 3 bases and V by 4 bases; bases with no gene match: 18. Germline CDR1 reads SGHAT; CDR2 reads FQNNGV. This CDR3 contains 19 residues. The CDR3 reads CASSSPILKRGRLTDTQYF. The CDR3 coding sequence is TGTGCCAGCAGCTCACCGATCCTAAAGCGGGGGCGACTAACAGATACGCAGTATTTT.

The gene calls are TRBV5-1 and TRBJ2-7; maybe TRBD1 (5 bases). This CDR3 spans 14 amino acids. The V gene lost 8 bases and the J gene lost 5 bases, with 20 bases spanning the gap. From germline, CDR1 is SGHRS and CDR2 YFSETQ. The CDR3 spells CARSRSGLVNEQYF. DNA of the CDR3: TGCGCCAGGAGCCGTTCAGGGCTGGTAAACGAGCAGTACTTC. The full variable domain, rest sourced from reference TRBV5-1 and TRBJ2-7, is KAGVTQTPRYLIKTRGQQVTLSCSPISGHRSVSWYQQTPGQGLQFLFEYFSETQRNKGNFPGRFSGRQFSNSRSEMNVSTLELGDSALYLCARSRSGLVNEQYFGPGTRLTVT.

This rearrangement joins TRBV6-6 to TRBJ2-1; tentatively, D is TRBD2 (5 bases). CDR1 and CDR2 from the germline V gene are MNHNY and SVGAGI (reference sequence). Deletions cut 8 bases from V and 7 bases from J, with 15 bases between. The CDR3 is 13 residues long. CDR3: CASRNGEYNEQFF. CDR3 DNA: TGTGCCAGCCGTAACGGGGAATATAATGAGCAGTTCTTC.

CDR3 bases: TGTGCCAGCACTCTGGGGACTGAAGCTTTCTTT. This encodes CASTLGTEAFF. J is TRBJ1-1 and V is TRBV12-3 or TRBV12-4, with D unclear. The ends were cut back, 7 bases at V and 5 bases at J, with 8 bases in the middle. The CDR3 totals 11 residues.